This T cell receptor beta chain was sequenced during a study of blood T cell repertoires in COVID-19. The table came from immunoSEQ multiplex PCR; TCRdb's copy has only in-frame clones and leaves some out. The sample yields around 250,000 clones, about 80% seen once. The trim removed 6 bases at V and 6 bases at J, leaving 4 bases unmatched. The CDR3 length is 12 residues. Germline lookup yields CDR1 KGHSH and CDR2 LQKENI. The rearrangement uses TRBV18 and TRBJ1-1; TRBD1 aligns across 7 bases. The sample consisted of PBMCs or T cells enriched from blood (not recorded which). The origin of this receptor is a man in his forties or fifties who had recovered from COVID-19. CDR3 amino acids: CASSGRGSEAFF. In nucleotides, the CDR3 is TGTGCCAGCTCGGGCAGGGGGTCTGAAGCTTTCTTT. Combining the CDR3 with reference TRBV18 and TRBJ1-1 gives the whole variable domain NAGVMQNPRHLVRRRGQEARLRCSPMKGHSHVYWYRQLPEEGLKFMVYLQKENIIDESGMPKERFSAEFPKEGPSILRIQQVVRGDSAAYFCASSGRGSEAFFGQGTRLTVV.